This TCR beta chain came from a study of neurological immune-mediated disorders. Study-wide results and caveats: Private repertoires in all groups were suggested, as expanded clones shared no CDR3 amino acid sequences across subjects. In HTLV-1-associated myelopathy, TCR clonal expansion was greatest, and in multiple sclerosis it was least, below healthy controls.

Source material was 2 million unsorted PBMCs, stored at -80 °C in RNAlater. This CDR3 is built from 14 residues. V dropped 6 bases and J dropped 2; count of bases not matched to a gene: 5. Germline CDR1 MDHEN, CDR2 SYDVKM. TCRdb reprocessed the 5' RACE reads with MiXCR, giving one entry per CDR3 protein. The table has about 79,000 distinct CDR3 sequences, 11% to 15% seen once. This clonotype was detected ten times or more. Its antigen remains unidentified. The chain links TRBV28 to TRBJ2-3, with 7 bases fitting TRBD2. This sequence was found in a woman in her 50s in good health. Sequenced: PBMCs. This CDR3 reads CASSQRGYTDTQYF. Written as DNA, the CDR3 is TGTGCCAGCAGCCAGCGGGGCTACACAGATACGCAGTATTTT.